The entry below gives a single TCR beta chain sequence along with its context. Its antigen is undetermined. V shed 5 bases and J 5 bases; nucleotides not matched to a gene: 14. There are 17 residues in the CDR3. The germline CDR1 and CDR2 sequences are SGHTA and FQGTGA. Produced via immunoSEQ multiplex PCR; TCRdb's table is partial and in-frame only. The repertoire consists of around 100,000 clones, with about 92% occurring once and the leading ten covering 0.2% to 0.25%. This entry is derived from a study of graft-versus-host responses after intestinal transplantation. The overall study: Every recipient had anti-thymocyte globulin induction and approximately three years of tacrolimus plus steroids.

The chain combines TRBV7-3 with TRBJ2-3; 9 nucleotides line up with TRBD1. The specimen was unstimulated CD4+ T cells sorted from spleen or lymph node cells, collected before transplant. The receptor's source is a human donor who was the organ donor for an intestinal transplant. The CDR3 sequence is CASSPRGGQGRLDTQYF. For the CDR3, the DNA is TGTGCCAGCAGCCCCCGGGGAGGACAGGGGAGGCTAGATACGCAGTATTTT.